In its sample, the clone carrying this T cell receptor (beta chain) was seen many times. Its specificity is unknown. This sample is drawn from a study of CD8 T cells in ankylosing spondylitis. Study results and caveats: In peripheral blood, disease-linked CD8+ clones occurred at relatively low frequencies.

TCRdb used MiXCR to reprocess the 5' RACE reads, holding one entry per CDR3 protein. The table lists approximately 43,000 distinct CDR3 sequences, 3% to 4.5% of them singletons, with approximately 4% in the top ten. From germline, CDR1 is SGDLS and CDR2 YYNGEE. V lost 4 bases and J lost 4, with 11 bases in between. The CDR3 totals 13 residues. The sequenced sample consisted of blood, either unsorted or a sorted T cell fraction (not recorded which). This rearrangement joins TRBV9 to TRBJ1-1; TRBD1 might be the D (5 bases). The receptor was derived from a female donor with ankylosing spondylitis or in good health (not recorded which). In nucleotides, the CDR3 is TGTGCCAGCAGCAGCAGGGCGAGCACTGAAGCTTTCTTT. Its protein is CASSSRASTEAFF.